The rows below give T cell receptor beta chains drawn from one sample of a study of technical replicates of blood from a handful of donors. Sequenced by immunoSEQ multiplex PCR; TCRdb stores in-frame clones only, minus some. The data hold about 70,000 clones, with approximately 92% observed a single time. The sequencing input was T cells isolated from PBMCs. These receptor sequences come from a human donor in good health. CDR3s include the opening cysteine and the closing phenylalanine or tryptophan. A D gene is named only where the DNA matches it firmly. Only some rows state a clone size, as once, few, many or a class for expanded clones.

j_call: TRBJ2-7
cdr3_length: 18
v_call: TRBV2
clone_size: -
d_call: TRBD2
cdr3_nt: TGTGCCAGCAGTGAAGAACTAGCGGGAGGGCCGATCCTCTACGAGCAGTACTTC
cdr3_aa: CASSEELAGGPILYEQYF

j_call: TRBJ2-1
cdr3_length: 15
v_call: TRBV7-2
clone_size: -
d_call: TRBD2
cdr3_nt: TGTGCCAGCAGCTTGGGCGGGAGGGCCACGGATGAGCAGTTCTTC
cdr3_aa: CASSLGGRATDEQFF

j_call: TRBJ1-4
cdr3_length: 14
v_call: TRBV10-3
clone_size: few
d_call: TRBD1
cdr3_nt: TGTGCCATCAGTGACGGCAGGGGGAATGAAAAACTGTTTTTT
cdr3_aa: CAISDGRGNEKLFF

j_call: TRBJ2-6
cdr3_length: 21
v_call: TRBV21-1
clone_size: -
d_call: -
cdr3_nt: TGTGCCAGCAGCAGGAGGCGGGCCACAGGGGGCGCAAGGTCTGGGGCCAACGTCCTGACTTTC
cdr3_aa: CASSRRRATGGARSGANVLTF

j_call: TRBJ2-7
cdr3_length: 15
v_call: TRBV5-1
clone_size: once
d_call: TRBD1
cdr3_nt: TGCGCCAGCAGCTATGGGACAGGGGCTACCTACGAGCAGTACTTC
cdr3_aa: CASSYGTGATYEQYF

j_call: TRBJ1-2
cdr3_length: 12
v_call: TRBV27
clone_size: few
d_call: TRBD1
cdr3_nt: TGTGCCAGCAGAGACAGGGGATACGGCTACACCTTC
cdr3_aa: CASRDRGYGYTF

j_call: TRBJ2-1
cdr3_length: 13
v_call: TRBV2
clone_size: -
d_call: -
cdr3_nt: TGTGCCAGCGGCGGCAATTCCTACAATGAGCAGTTCTTC
cdr3_aa: CASGGNSYNEQFF

j_call: TRBJ2-7
cdr3_length: 18
v_call: TRBV2
clone_size: -
d_call: TRBD2
cdr3_nt: TGTGCCAGCAGTCGCGACTTCTTAGGACTAGCGGGTTCCTACGAGCAGTACTTC
cdr3_aa: CASSRDFLGLAGSYEQYF

j_call: TRBJ2-5
cdr3_length: 13
v_call: TRBV9
clone_size: once
d_call: -
cdr3_nt: TGTGCCAGCAGCGTAGCTAGTCAAGAGACCCAGTACTTC
cdr3_aa: CASSVASQETQYF

j_call: TRBJ2-7
cdr3_length: 10
v_call: TRBV6-5
clone_size: -
d_call: -
cdr3_nt: TGTGCCAGCAGTCAGGGCGAGCAGTACTTC
cdr3_aa: CASSQGEQYF